A single sample is the source of the 3 T cell receptor beta chains below, sequenced in a study of early T cells in non-severe SARS-CoV-2 infection (dated by TCRdb to the early 2020s). The library came from 5' RACE. The sequencer listed for this sample is NextSeq 500. TCRdb passed the public sequencing reads through fastp at Q25 and MiXCR, retaining productive beta sequences. Each CDR3 protein gets just one entry, which takes the most common genes and DNA from the rows behind it. This sample comprises some 66,000 distinct CDR3 sequences, over 10% of them detected only once. The top ten clonotypes cover about 5.2% of the sample. Input material: whole blood. All receptors derive from an adult who was a healthcare worker with PCR-confirmed SARS-CoV-2 infection or an uninfected control (not recorded which).

This clonotype was observed a handful of times. The chain's CDR3 is CASSDNPGGPAYEQYF. As DNA, the CDR3 is TGTGCCAGCAGCGACAACCCCGGGGGGCCGGCCTACGAGCAGTACTTC. This sequence joins TRBV9 and TRBJ2-7, with TRBD2 as a possible D gene (7 bases). There are 16 residues in the CDR3. The V and J ends lost 3 bases and 2 bases respectively, with 18 bases between them. The V gene's germline CDR1 is SGDLS and CDR2 YYNGEE.

In its sample, this clonotype was seen many times. The chain couples TRBV9 to TRBJ1-5, with D tentatively TRBD1 (5 bases). V lost 0 bases to trimming and J lost 11 bases, with 12 bases between them. The CDR3 is made up of 13 amino acids. Germline V lookup: CDR1 SGDLS, CDR2 YYNGEE. The CDR3 reads CASSVDLGEAQHF. The CDR3 DNA follows: TGTGCCAGCAGCGTAGATTTGGGGGAGGCCCAGCATTTT.

In its sample, this clonotype was seen a few times. The rearrangement uses TRBV9 and TRBJ2-7; TRBD1 matches 9 bases. The CDR3 spans 13 residues. V was clipped by 9 bases and J by 0 bases; unmatched bases: 4. Germline V gene data show CDR1 as SGDLS and CDR2 as YYNGEE. The DNA for the CDR3 is TGTGCCACCCCGGACAGGGGCTCCTACGAGCAGTACTTC. Translation: CATPDRGSYEQYF.